These 9 T cell receptor beta chains originate from one sample sequenced in a study of T cell clonotyping in hematopoietic cell transplantation. TCRdb's table, derived via immunoSEQ multiplex PCR, lists solely in-frame clones and lacks some. The table includes a few thousand clones, 85% to 95% detected once. The sample in question was peripheral blood mononuclear cells, obtained 100 days after allogeneic stem cell transplant. The receptors shown here come from a female patient aged 45-65 years who had an allogeneic stem cell transplant from an unrelated donor, so T cells may come from the graft donor. Some clones in this sample may be carry-over from other donors' samples.

The table lists this clone with a count of one. The chain has TRBV6-5 and TRBJ1-1; maybe TRBD1 (6 bases). The germline V gene has CDR1 MNHEY and CDR2 SVGAGI. Trimming took 4 bases from V and 8 from J, leaving 14 bases between them. The CDR3 length is 13 residues. Here the CDR3 reads CASSFLQGSEAFF. CDR3 DNA: TGTGCCAGCAGTTTCCTACAGGGATCCGAAGCTTTCTTT.

The V and J genes are TRBV6-6 and TRBJ2-7; TRBD2 aligns across 9 bases. The CDR3 loop spans 15 amino acids. Germline loops: CDR1 MNHNY, CDR2 SVGAGI (reference sequence). J lost 3 bases, V lost 6 bases, and 9 bases had no gene match. The CDR3 DNA reads as TGTGCCAGCAGACTCACGGCGGGGGGGAGCTACGAGCAGTACTTC. As protein: CASRLTAGGSYEQYF.

V and J are TRBV7-6 and TRBJ1-2; no clear D. CDR1 and CDR2 (germline): SGHVS, FNYEAQ. The CDR3 loop spans 16 amino acids. V shed 3 bases and J shed 0 bases, with 14 bases lying between them. CDR3 nucleotides: TGTGCCAGCAGCTTGGAGACGGCAAAGTCTAACTATGGCTACACCTTC. It specifies CASSLETAKSNYGYTF.

This clone was seen a single time. CDR3 loop: CASSYREGALNTEAFF. DNA of the CDR3: TGTGCCAGCAGTTATAGGGAAGGGGCCCTGAACACTGAAGCTTTCTTT. V usage is TRBV6-6 and J usage is TRBJ1-1, with a tentative D call TRBD1 (5 bases). Germline CDR1 MNHNY, CDR2 SVGAGI (reference sequence). V was shortened by 3 bases and J by 0 bases, with 14 bases between the two germline ends. The CDR3 is 16 residues long.

The chain has TRBV13 and TRBJ1-2; weak D call: TRBD1 (6 bases). V lost 2 bases and J lost 4, with 8 bases in between. CDR1 is PRHDT and CDR2 is FYEKMQ in the germline V gene (reference sequence). The length of the CDR3 is 13 residues. The CDR3 reads CASSLMTGYGYTF. CDR3 nucleotide sequence: TGTGCCAGCAGCTTAATGACAGGCTATGGCTACACCTTC.

The chain recombines TRBV5-8 with TRBJ2-7, with D hard to call. Germline CDR1 and CDR2: SGHTS and YDEGEE. The CDR3 length is 15 residues. With 3 bases removed from V and 0 bases from J, the gap between germline ends came to 13 bases. CDR3 bases: TGTGCCAGCAGCTCCTACAGTCCTCTCTCCTACGAGCAGTACTTC. Amino acid sequence: CASSSYSPLSYEQYF.

This sequence joins TRBV7-9 and TRBJ1-1, with D perhaps matching TRBD1 (5 bases). The V gene lost 6 bases and the J gene lost 1 base, with 15 bases spanning the gap. Per the germline V gene, CDR1 is SEHNR and CDR2 is FQNEAQ (reference sequence). The CDR3 has 15 amino acids. Written as DNA, the CDR3 is TGTGCCAGCAGTAACGGGGCGCCCTGGAACACTGAAGCTTTCTTT. Protein sequence: CASSNGAPWNTEAFF.

The V and J genes are TRBV6-5 and TRBJ1-4, with 7 bases aligning to TRBD1. The CDR3 has 14 residues. Germline V gene lookup returns CDR1 MNHEY and CDR2 SVGAGI. V gave up 4 bases and J gave up 6 bases; unmatched junction bases: 5. CDR3 loop: CASSWGTEDEKLFF. The CDR3 nucleotides are TGTGCCAGCAGTTGGGGGACAGAGGATGAAAAACTGTTTTTT.

V gene TRBV19 combines with J gene TRBJ1-1; D possibly corresponds to TRBD1 (6 bases). CDR1 and CDR2 (germline): LNHDA, SQIVND (reference sequence). V dropped 1 base and J dropped 2 bases, with 8 bases sitting between them. The CDR3 is 14 amino acids. CDR3 sequence: CASSIVQGNTEAFF. CDR3 bases: TGTGCCAGTAGTATAGTACAGGGCAACACTGAAGCTTTCTTT.